The 14 T cell receptor beta chains below were found in one sample sequenced in a study of CD8 T cells in ankylosing spondylitis. A single record per CDR3 protein comes from TCRdb applying MiXCR to the 5' RACE reads. The sample gives approximately 100,000 distinct CDR3 sequences, less than 25% of which show up once; 10% to 15% is in the top ten. Specimen: synovial fluid, either unsorted or a sorted T cell fraction (not recorded which). These receptors came from a male donor with ankylosing spondylitis.

This clonotype was detected a few times. The chain recombines TRBV7-9 with TRBJ2-7, with D possibly TRBD1 on 5 matching bases. Germline V CDR1 and CDR2: SEHNR, FQNEAQ (reference sequence). The CDR3 contains 13 residues. V lost 5 bases, J lost 4 bases, and 12 bases lay in between. For the CDR3, the DNA is TGTGCCAGCAGCCCGGGTGGGGCGTACGAGCAGTACGTC. This encodes CASSPGGAYEQYV.

This clonotype was detected ten times or more. The rearrangement uses TRBV2 and TRBJ1-4; possibly TRBD1 for D (6 bases). V was trimmed by 6 bases and J by 0 bases, leaving 11 bases between them. The germline V gene encodes CDR1 SNHLY and CDR2 FYNNEI. This CDR3 has 15 residues. The CDR3 reads CASSGTSATNEKLFF. The CDR3 DNA reads TGTGCCAGCAGCGGGACATCGGCAACTAATGAAAAACTGTTTTTT.

The V and J genes are TRBV29-1 and TRBJ1-2; 9 bases are a match to TRBD1. Germline loops: CDR1 SQVTM, CDR2 ANQGSEA. With V trimmed by 6 bases and J by 3 bases, 8 bases remained unmatched. CDR3 length equals 14 residues. The CDR3: CSVGTGTGYYGYTF. The CDR3 region has the DNA TGCAGCGTCGGTACCGGGACAGGGTACTATGGCTACACCTTC.

This clonotype was detected only a few times. This sequence joins TRBV30 and TRBJ2-7; D remains unclear. Trimming took 2 bases from V and 7 from J, leaving 15 bases between them. Per germline, CDR1 GTSNPN and CDR2 SVGIG (reference sequence). CDR3 length equals 13 residues. The CDR3, as DNA: TGTGCCTGGAGTAGGGCCCAGCTGGGGGAGCAGTACGTC. This gives the protein CAWSRAQLGEQYV.

This clonotype was picked up many times. The rearrangement joins TRBV5-6 to TRBJ1-1; TRBD1 matches at 8 bases. The CDR3 totals 14 residues. The germline V gene has CDR1 SGHDT and CDR2 YYEEEE. Germline trimming cut 2 bases from V and 4 bases from J; bases unmatched to any gene: 4. The CDR3 DNA is TGTGCCAGCAGCTTCCAGGGGGCGCTCACTGAAGCTTTCTTT. This codes for CASSFQGALTEAFF.

This clonotype has only a few counts. The rearrangement uses TRBV6-1 and TRBJ1-5; 7 bases are shared with TRBD1. The CDR3 is 15 residues long. In germline, CDR1 is MNHNS, CDR2 SASEGT. After removal of 4 bases from V and 5 bases from J, the junction contained 8 bases not matched to a gene. CDR3 region: CASSGGTVGDQPQHF. In nucleotides, the CDR3 is TGTGCCAGCAGTGGGGGGACAGTGGGGGATCAGCCCCAGCATTTT.

This clonotype showed up many times. The chain combines TRBV20-1 with TRBJ2-3; D might be TRBD1 (5 bases). Trimming left V 2 bases short and J 3 bases short, with 24 bases between. There are 18 residues in the CDR3. The germline V gene has CDR1 DFQATT and CDR2 SNEGSKA (reference sequence). The CDR3 DNA sequence: TGCAGTGCTAGATTTCCCCCTAGGGGCGCAACGAGGACAGATACGCAGTATTTT. Residues: CSARFPPRGATRTDTQYF.

The V call is TRBV12-5, the J call TRBJ2-7, with 12 bases matching TRBD2. The CDR3 sequence is 16 residues long. Per the germline V gene, CDR1 is LGHNT and CDR2 is FRNRAP. Trimming took 4 bases from V and 2 from J; bases not matched to a gene: 6. For the CDR3, the DNA is TGTGCTAGTGGTTCTCATACTAGCGGGAGGCCCTACGAGCAGTACGTC. Protein sequence: CASGSHTSGRPYEQYV.

The gene calls are TRBV24-1 and TRBJ2-2; D is perhaps TRBD1 or TRBD2 (5 bases each). Germline CDR1 KGHDR, CDR2 SFDVKD. Trimming pared 2 bases from V and 1 base from J, leaving 13 bases between. The CDR3 loop spans 17 amino acids. The CDR3 region has the DNA TGTGCCACCAGTGATTCACAATGGGACCTGAACACCGGGGAGCTGTTTTTT. Its translation is CATSDSQWDLNTGELFF.

The J gene is TRBJ2-2, the V gene TRBV2, with TRBD1 identical over 7 bases. Germline CDR1 SNHLY, CDR2 FYNNEI. V gave up 10 bases and J gave up 0 bases; unmatched junction bases: 2. The CDR3 contains 13 residues. CDR3 region: CATQGTNTGELFF. In DNA form, the CDR3 reads TGTGCCACACAGGGGACGAACACCGGGGAGCTGTTTTTT.

This clonotype was seen a handful of times. The chain combines TRBV6-5 with TRBJ2-7; D is unclear. Germline V CDR1 and CDR2: MNHEY, SVGAGI. The CDR3 has 13 amino acids. V shed 4 bases and J shed 6 bases, with 13 bases lying between them. CDR3 region: CASSSTFLGEQYV. The CDR3 nucleotides are TGTGCCAGCAGTTCAACGTTCCTAGGCGAGCAGTACGTC.

The V and J genes are TRBV6-1 and TRBJ1-5; a possible D gene is TRBD1 (5 bases). Germline V gives CDR1 MNHNS, CDR2 SASEGT. The CDR3 totals 14 residues. The germline V and J ends were trimmed by 7 bases and 7 bases, with 17 bases remaining between them. This CDR3 reads CASITGIRAQPQHF. The DNA for the CDR3 is TGTGCCAGCATCACAGGAATCCGGGCGCAGCCCCAGCATTTT.

There are a few counts of this clonotype. The gene calls are TRBV7-2 and TRBJ1-2, with D tentatively TRBD1 (5 bases). The length of the CDR3 is 14 residues. Germline CDR1 SGHTA, CDR2 FQGNSA. Trimming took off 1 base at V and 4 bases at J, with 10 bases between the two ends. The CDR3 bases are TGTGCCAGCAGCTTAGGCGTCAGGGCCTATGGCTACACCTTC. Translated: CASSLGVRAYGYTF.

This clonotype has just a few counts. V usage is TRBV5-1 and J usage is TRBJ1-4; D is uncertain. Trimming removed 1 base at V and 0 bases at J, with 7 bases between. The CDR3 covers 15 residues. The germline V gene encodes CDR1 SGHRS and CDR2 YFSETQ. The CDR3 is CASSLRGTTNEKLFF. The CDR3 DNA follows: TGCGCCAGCAGCTTGCGTGGAACAACTAATGAAAAACTGTTTTTT.